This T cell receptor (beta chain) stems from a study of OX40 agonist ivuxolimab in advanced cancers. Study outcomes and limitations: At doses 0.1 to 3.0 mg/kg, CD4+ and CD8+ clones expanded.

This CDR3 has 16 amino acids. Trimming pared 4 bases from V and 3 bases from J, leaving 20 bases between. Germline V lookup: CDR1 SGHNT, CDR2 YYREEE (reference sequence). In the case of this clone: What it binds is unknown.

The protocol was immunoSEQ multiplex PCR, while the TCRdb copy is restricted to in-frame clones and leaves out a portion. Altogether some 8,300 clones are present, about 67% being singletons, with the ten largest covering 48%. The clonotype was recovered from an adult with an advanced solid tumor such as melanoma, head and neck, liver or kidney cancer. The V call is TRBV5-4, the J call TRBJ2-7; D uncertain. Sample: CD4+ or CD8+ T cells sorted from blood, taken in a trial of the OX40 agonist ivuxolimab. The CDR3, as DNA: TGTGCCAGCAGCCTCGGACCAACTGAAACTTACTACGAGCAGTACTTC. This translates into CASSLGPTETYYEQYF.